The clone carrying this T cell receptor (beta chain) was found once. TCRdb's table, derived via immunoSEQ multiplex PCR, lists solely in-frame clones and lacks some. The sample lists some 100,000 clones; approximately 90% were seen once. These data originate in a study of blood T cell repertoires in COVID-19. CDR1 is SGHTA, CDR2 FQGNSA, per germline. Trimming shortened V by 5 bases and J by 4 bases, and 14 bases separated the two germline ends. This CDR3 has 15 amino acids. Material for sequencing was peripheral blood. The source of this sequence is a man aged 45-60 years with active COVID-19. This chain connects TRBV7-2 to TRBJ1-4; tentatively, D is TRBD1 (6 bases). CDR3 coding DNA: TGTGCCAGCAGCCTACAGGGCCATCTTAATGAAAAACTGTTTTTT. This encodes CASSLQGHLNEKLFF. Based on the CDR3 plus reference TRBV7-2 and TRBJ1-4, the full variable domain is GAGVSQSPSNKVTEKGKDVELRCDPISGHTALYWYRQSLGQGLEFLIYFQGNSAPDKSGLPSDRFSAERTGGSVSTLTIQRTQQEDSAVYLCASSLQGHLNEKLFFGSGTQLSVL.